These 20 T cell receptor beta chains were all obtained from the same sample, sequenced in a study of post-analysis software for immune sequencing data (dated by TCRdb to the mid-2010s). Libraries were built with PCR. For sequencing, an Illumina HiSeq 2500 was employed. Unique molecular identifiers were incorporated into TCR beta cDNA libraries to reduce PCR and sequencing biases. Through fastp at Q25 and MiXCR, TCRdb rebuilt clones from the public reads, retaining in-frame beta chains. Rows with one shared CDR3 protein collapse into an entry with the most common genes and DNA. For this sample there are 650,000 to 850,000 distinct CDR3 sequences; about 43% appear just once. The ten top clones hold roughly 4.9% of the sample. These TCRs are of unknown antigen specificity. Overall study outcomes, separate from this receptor: Significantly higher frequencies in patients than in controls were found for five or six TRBV segments, including TRBV5-6, TRBV5-1 and TRBV20-1.

Sequenced input: blood. The source is a girl aged 5 to 17 with multiple sclerosis.

The gene calls are TRBV10-1 and TRBJ1-1, with 9 bases aligning to TRBD1. J lost 1 base, V lost 3 bases, and 9 bases had no gene match. This CDR3 is 17 amino acids long. Germline CDR1 reads WNHNN; CDR2 reads SYGVQD (reference sequence). The CDR3 DNA follows: TGCGCCAGCAGTGAAAGGCCTGGGACAGGGCGGAACACTGAAGCTTTCTTT. Protein product: CASSERPGTGRNTEAFF.

The chain joins TRBV10-3 to TRBJ2-1; 9 nucleotides agree with TRBD2. CDR1 and CDR2 from the germline V gene are ENHRY and SYGVKD. V lost 0 bases and J lost 9; bases outside the gene matches: 9. The CDR3 has 16 residues. The CDR3 region is CAISESIAGASGEQFF. The CDR3 nucleotides read TGTGCCATCAGTGAGTCGATAGCGGGAGCCTCCGGTGAGCAGTTCTTC.

This clonotype has more than one count but fewer than ten. The J gene is TRBJ2-5, the V gene TRBV29-1; 8 bases align to TRBD1. Trimming at V came to 7 bases and at J to 5 bases, leaving 12 bases not matched to a gene. Germline CDR1 and CDR2: SQVTM and ANQGSEA. The CDR3 has 14 residues. The CDR3 DNA sequence: TGCAGCGCCCAACTTACAGGGGGTTGGGAGACCCAGTACTTC. It specifies CSAQLTGGWETQYF.

The rearrangement uses TRBV7-6 and TRBJ2-2, with TRBD1 as a possible D gene (5 bases). Trimming stripped 0 bases from V and 3 bases from J, with 8 bases between. The CDR3 sequence is 15 residues long. Germline values: CDR1 SGHVS, CDR2 FNYEAQ. CDR3 bases: TGTGCCAGCAGCTTAGCGGCAGGGCACACCGGGGAGCTGTTTTTT. Protein: CASSLAAGHTGELFF.

The chain recombines TRBV6-5 with TRBJ2-1; D gene ambiguous. CDR3 length: 15 residues. Trimming stripped 3 bases from V and 7 bases from J, with 16 bases between. Germline V gives CDR1 MNHEY, CDR2 SVGAGI. In DNA form, the CDR3 reads TGTGCCAGCAGTTATGGCGTGGGTGCTCAGAATGAGCAGTTCTTC. This codes for CASSYGVGAQNEQFF.

This clonotype appeared a single time. The chain carries TRBV6-5 and TRBJ2-4; unclear D gene. The J call may be mistaken, given a closer DNA end match to TRBJ2-5. Germline V gives CDR1 MNHEY, CDR2 SVGAGI. The CDR3 length is 16 residues. CDR3 sequence: CASSYESSSAQETQYF. DNA for the CDR3: TGTGCCAGCAGTTACGAATCGTCTAGTGCGCAAGAGACCCAGTACTTC.

The rearrangement uses TRBV6-6 and TRBJ2-1; a weak D match, TRBD2 (5 bases). V lost 6 bases and J 2 bases, leaving 17 bases between the germline ends. CDR1 and CDR2 from the germline V gene are MNHNY and SVGAGI (reference sequence). This CDR3 has 16 amino acids. The CDR3 DNA reads as TGTGCCAGCAGCCTAAGGTCGGACTCTCCCTACAATGAGCAGTTCTTC. Translated: CASSLRSDSPYNEQFF.

The CDR3 sequence: CASSLVWWDKGADTQYF. The CDR3 DNA is TGTGCCAGCAGCCTCGTTTGGTGGGACAAGGGTGCAGATACGCAGTATTTT. This sequence joins TRBV11-2 and TRBJ2-3, with D possibly being TRBD1 (6 bases). The germline V gene has CDR1 SGHAT and CDR2 FQNNGV. The CDR3 runs 17 residues. V was clipped by 5 bases and J by 4 bases, with 22 bases between them.

This clonotype was picked up many times. The V gene is TRBV28, the J gene TRBJ1-6; 9 bases map to TRBD1. Looked up from germline, CDR1 is MDHEN and CDR2 is SYDVKM. The V and J ends lost 6 bases and 7 bases, in that order; junction bases with no gene match: 10. CDR3 length: 16 residues. The CDR3 protein is CASRLPTGGRNSPLHF. CDR3 sequence (DNA): TGTGCCAGCAGACTGCCGACAGGGGGGAGAAATTCACCCCTCCACTTT.

This clonotype was seen repeatedly, ten times or more. The chain is built from TRBV4-3 and TRBJ2-1, with 7 bases aligning to TRBD1. This CDR3 spans 14 amino acids. V was clipped by 4 bases and J by 6 bases; unmatched bases: 6. Looked up from germline, CDR1 is LGHNA and CDR2 is YSLEER. CDR3 region: CASSRWTGGNEQFF. CDR3 DNA sequence: TGCGCCAGCAGCCGATGGACAGGCGGCAATGAGCAGTTCTTC.

The rearrangement joins TRBV29-1 to TRBJ1-2; no clear D. This CDR3 contains 11 residues. The V gene lost 6 bases and the J gene lost 6 bases, with 11 bases spanning the gap. CDR1 and CDR2 (germline): SQVTM, ANQGSEA. The CDR3 sequence: CSVSFRNGYTF. In DNA form, the CDR3 reads TGCAGCGTCAGTTTCAGGAATGGCTACACCTTC. The complete variable domain, with remaining parts taken from reference TRBV29-1 and TRBJ1-2, reads SAVISQKPSRDICQRGTSLTIQCQVDSQVTMMFWYRQQPGQSLTLIATANQGSEATYESGFVIDKFPISRPNLTFSTLTVSNMSPEDSSIYLCSVSFRNGYTFGSGTRLTVV.

This clonotype has only a few counts. V usage is TRBV29-1 and J usage is TRBJ2-1; a weak D match, TRBD2 (6 bases). This CDR3 is built from 12 residues. With 7 bases removed from V and 2 bases from J, the gap between germline ends came to 9 bases. Germline V CDR1 and CDR2: SQVTM, ANQGSEA. DNA of the CDR3: TGCAGCGGGGGGGATCCCTACAATGAGCAGTTCTTC. It translates to CSGGDPYNEQFF.

On this clonotype: A junction boundary mismatches the germline segment, possibly from a read error. The V and J genes are TRBV29-1 and TRBJ2-6; D perhaps matches TRBD1 (5 bases). Looked up from germline, CDR1 is SQVTM and CDR2 is ANQGSEA. This CDR3 spans 12 amino acids. The CDR3 DNA follows: TGCAGCGGTGTATCTGGGGCCAACGTCCGGACTTTC. It yields the protein CSGVSGANVRTF. Based on the CDR3 plus reference TRBV29-1 and TRBJ2-6, the full variable domain is SAVISQKPSRDICQRGTSLTIQCQVDSQVTMMFWYRQQPGQSLTLIATANQGSEATYESGFVIDKFPISRPNLTFSTLTVSNMSPEDSSIYLCSGVSGANVRTFGAGSRLTVL.

In this sample, this clonotype turned up a few times. This chain links TRBV11-1 with TRBJ2-4; D is ambiguous. This CDR3 has 14 residues. Germline lookup yields CDR1 SGHAT and CDR2 FQDESV (reference sequence). V was trimmed by 2 bases and J by 11 bases, leaving 16 bases between them. CDR3: CASSLRDRPRVQYF. The DNA for the CDR3 is TGTGCCAGCAGCTTACGCGACCGACCAAGGGTTCAGTACTTC.

CDR3 DNA: TGCAGCGTGAGGGGAGATCGCGGCGACGAGCAGTACTTC. It encodes CSVRGDRGDEQYF. The chain links TRBV29-1 to TRBJ2-7; either TRBD1 or TRBD2 may supply D (5 bases each). There are 13 residues in the CDR3. CDR1 and CDR2 from the germline V gene are SQVTM and ANQGSEA. The V end lost 6 bases, the J end lost 5 bases, and 17 bases lay between the germline ends.

This clonotype was found once. This sequence joins TRBV15 and TRBJ2-7, with D tentatively TRBD1 (6 bases). This CDR3 has 14 amino acids. The germline CDR1 and CDR2 sequences are LNHNV and YYDKDF (reference sequence). V dropped 1 base and J dropped 10 bases, with 17 bases sitting between them. CDR3 sequence (DNA): TGTGCCACCAGCAGAGGGGACATTCAAGACACCCAGTACTTC. As protein: CATSRGDIQDTQYF.

This clonotype has only a few counts. The J gene is TRBJ2-7, the V gene TRBV20-1; a weak D match, TRBD2 (6 bases). V was clipped by 5 bases and J by 3 bases, with 14 bases between them. The CDR3 loop spans 13 amino acids. CDR1 is DFQATT and CDR2 is SNEGSKA in the germline V gene (reference sequence). CDR3 sequence reads: CSALGAGIYEQYF. The CDR3 nucleotides read TGCAGTGCTCTAGGGGCGGGGATCTACGAGCAGTACTTC.

This clonotype was counted a few times. The chain combines TRBV29-1 with TRBJ2-5; either TRBD1 or TRBD2 may fit D (5 bases each). The CDR3 contains 14 residues. V gave up 7 bases and J gave up 7 bases, with 22 bases separating them. Looked up from germline, CDR1 is SQVTM and CDR2 is ANQGSEA. The CDR3 nucleotides read TGCAGCGCCTCCGGGGCAGATCCGATCGGGACCCAGTACTTC. The encoded protein is CSASGADPIGTQYF. The complete variable domain, with remaining parts taken from reference TRBV29-1 and TRBJ2-5, reads SAVISQKPSRDICQRGTSLTIQCQVDSQVTMMFWYRQQPGQSLTLIATANQGSEATYESGFVIDKFPISRPNLTFSTLTVSNMSPEDSSIYLCSASGADPIGTQYFGPGTRLLVL.

This clonotype was detected a few times. This rearrangement joins TRBV6-6 to TRBJ1-4; tentatively, D is TRBD1 (6 bases). Germline CDR1 is MNHNY and CDR2 is SVGAGI (reference sequence). The germline V and J ends were trimmed by 4 bases and 8 bases, with 14 bases remaining between them. The CDR3 has 14 residues. The CDR3 loop reads CASSSTGQGEKLFF. In nucleotides, the CDR3 is TGTGCCAGCAGTTCGACGGGACAAGGGGAAAAACTGTTTTTT.

The chain joins TRBV12-3 or TRBV12-4 to TRBJ1-1, with D possibly matching TRBD1 (5 bases). The CDR3 totals 17 residues. V lost 5 bases and J 0 bases, leaving 19 bases between the germline ends. The CDR3 DNA reads as TGTGCCAGCAGTCCAGAATCCCGCCGGGGGATGAACACTGAAGCTTTCTTT. This codes for CASSPESRRGMNTEAFF.